This is a list of T cell receptor beta chains from one sample in a study of shared clonotypes between healthy human individuals. Measured with immunoSEQ multiplex PCR; TCRdb has only the in-frame clones, and not every one. The sample includes hundreds of thousands of clones, around 78% of them seen just once. The sample taken for sequencing was PBMCs. The source is a woman in her 40s in good health. Some clones in this sample may be carry-over from other donors' samples. CDR3s include the opening cysteine and the closing phenylalanine or tryptophan.

V: TRBV19
J: TRBJ1-5
CDR3: CASSILGGNQPQHF

V: TRBV11-2
J: TRBJ1-4
CDR3: CASSSPGSLDEKLFF

V: TRBV5-5
J: TRBJ1-2
CDR3: CASSFSGQGLGYDGYTF

V: TRBV2
J: TRBJ1-2
CDR3: CASTGGVNYGYTF

V: TRBV27
J: TRBJ2-1
CDR3: CASTWERESSYNEQFF

V: TRBV28
J: TRBJ2-3
CDR3: CASSLWTSGRRGTDTQYF

V: TRBV28
J: TRBJ2-6
CDR3: CASSLYGVAPGANVLTF

V: TRBV7-9
J: TRBJ2-3
CDR3: CASSPFEDTQYF

V: TRBV19
J: TRBJ1-2
CDR3: CASSDRGDYGYTF

V: TRBV27
J: TRBJ2-1
CDR3: CASSSGIMGSSYNEQFF

V: TRBV9
J: TRBJ2-6
CDR3: CASSVGVEPVFPAGANVLTF

V: TRBV5-3
J: TRBJ2-4
CDR3: CARSPRPTGLAKNIQYF

V: TRBV6-1
J: TRBJ1-4
CDR3: CASSEGDINEKLFF

V: TRBV6-4
J: TRBJ2-2
CDR3: CASSAQGGQNTGELFF

V: TRBV11-2
J: TRBJ2-7
CDR3: CASSSNPGSTGYF

V: TRBV28
J: TRBJ2-5
CDR3: CASSSPAGAEETQYF

V: TRBV27
J: TRBJ1-1
CDR3: CASSITSGGSDTEAFF

V: TRBV28
J: TRBJ1-1
CDR3: CASGRAADGEAFF

V: TRBV21-1
J: TRBJ2-1
CDR3: CASTPWGSGYNEQFF

V: TRBV28
J: TRBJ1-1
CDR3: CASSFITSLDSFLNAEAFF

V: TRBV15
J: TRBJ2-2
CDR3: CATSRDRTAGELFF

V: TRBV18
J: TRBJ2-7
CDR3: CASSLRGSGLAAKSYEQYF

V: TRBV14
J: TRBJ2-7
CDR3: CASSQVAGSRGEQYF

V: TRBV7-9
J: TRBJ2-1
CDR3: CASSQAIAGRGEQFF

V: TRBV15
J: TRBJ1-5
CDR3: CATSTRGNQPQHF

V: TRBV18
J: TRBJ2-2
CDR3: CASSQDRFTGELFF

V: TRBV19
J: TRBJ2-1
CDR3: CASSLFGGAGNEQFF

V: TRBV2
J: TRBJ2-3
CDR3: CASSPSGLNTGDTQYF

V: TRBV7-9
J: TRBJ2-7
CDR3: CASSLPSPGVQYF

V: TRBV19
J: TRBJ1-3
CDR3: CASTYRSGNTIYF

V: TRBV30
J: TRBJ2-7
CDR3: CAWGRTGLDEQYF

V: TRBV5-5
J: TRBJ1-2
CDR3: CASREEWGNYGYTF

V: TRBV5-1
J: TRBJ2-2
CDR3: CASSRNTGELFF

V: TRBV5-1
J: TRBJ2-7
CDR3: CASSNPQGGDEQYF

V: TRBV18
J: TRBJ2-7
CDR3: CASSRLGTGSGEQYF

V: TRBV6-5
J: TRBJ1-2
CDR3: CASSLRGSYGYTF

V: TRBV7-3
J: TRBJ2-1
CDR3: CASSLVPEAYNEQFF

V: TRBV11-2
J: TRBJ2-3
CDR3: CASSVAGTRATDTQYF

V: TRBV19
J: TRBJ2-5
CDR3: CASSWTGEETQYF

V: TRBV19
J: TRBJ2-2
CDR3: CASLGRRGSGELFF

V: TRBV28
J: TRBJ1-1
CDR3: CASSLWAGTGGEAFF

V: TRBV21-1
J: TRBJ2-7
CDR3: CASSKVGDPRSYEQYF

V: TRBV7-2
J: TRBJ2-7
CDR3: CASSESLSYEQYF

V: TRBV12-2
J: TRBJ2-7
CDR3: CASRFLARGFRTRDYEQYF

V: TRBV6-1
J: TRBJ2-5
CDR3: CASSAGLAQETQYF

V: TRBV5-1
J: TRBJ1-3
CDR3: CASSSQGTRGNTIYF

V: TRBV5-5
J: TRBJ2-7
CDR3: CASSLIAGAPEQYF

V: TRBV11-2
J: TRBJ2-7
CDR3: CASSLSGGNSYEQYF

V: TRBV5-1
J: TRBJ2-6
CDR3: CASSWTGVSSGANVLTF

V: TRBV7-2
J: TRBJ2-5
CDR3: CASSLASVVGETQYF

V: TRBV11-3
J: TRBJ1-1
CDR3: CASSLTGNTEAFF

V: TRBV1
J: TRBJ2-5
CDR3: CTSSHDLAGGGETQYF

V: TRBV7-9
J: TRBJ2-2
CDR3: CASSLEGRSDGELFF